What follows describes a single T cell receptor (beta chain). This specimen comes from a study of neoadjuvant anti-PD-1 for oral cavity cancer. Study-level background: Non-progressing patients received a fourth nivolumab dose near day 43, then surgery on days 50-56.

Regarding time point: after neoadjuvant nivolumab, at surgical resection. Germline trimming cut 8 bases from V and 0 bases from J; bases unmatched to any gene: 6. The CDR3 is made up of 15 amino acids. Germline V gives CDR1 KGHSH, CDR2 LQKENI. Sequenced by immunoSEQ multiplex PCR; TCRdb stores in-frame clones only, minus some. The sample consists of over 65,000 clones, roughly nine tenths of them appearing once. The sequence was obtained from a person aged 35-79 years with oral cavity squamous cell carcinoma. This sample comprised PBMCs, obtained after nivolumab (anti-PD-1) treatment. The rearrangement joins TRBV18 to TRBJ2-3; 9 nucleotides agree with TRBD1. The CDR3 region has the DNA TGTGCCAGCCAGAATACAGGGGGCAGCACAGATACGCAGTATTTT. Its protein is CASQNTGGSTDTQYF.